This T cell receptor (beta chain) derives from a study of blood T cell repertoires in COVID-19 (dated by TCRdb to the early 2020s). At the level of the whole study: Samples from collaborators originated in the United States, Italy and Spain and spanned both the acute and convalescent phases of COVID-19. The material from the prospective study consisted of cDNA or gDNA derived from T cells, B-cell-depleted T cells, or PBMCs. Subjects who had been exposed to COVID-19, were actively infected with it, or had recovered from it provided the deeply sampled blood TCRbeta repertoires that made up the dataset. The repertoires were released in a freely available public database intended as a resource for research on the immune response to SARS-CoV-2. The samples were drawn from the first 160 participants of the ongoing ImmuneRACE study and from 1,254 subjects provided by 6 global collaborators. Nearly every sample came with metadata listing a de-identified subject ID, COVID-19 status, age in years and sex. Where available, HLA class I and class II types were obtained from metadata supplied by the sample provider rather than from assay-based typing. The study at large found these results: The quantity of clinical and demographic metadata differed by source and by participant and was supplied without curation.

Points on this clone: There is no known antigen for this receptor. Base qualities are missing; no much larger clone stands one base away.

TCRbeta CDR3 regions were amplified from genomic DNA using the immunoSEQ Assay, a bias-controlled multiplex PCR. The study's own analysis went as follows. Within the assay, amplification of reference gene primers was used to estimate how many nucleated cells each sample contained. To quantify the absolute abundance of each unique TCRbeta CDR3 rearrangement, sequence reads were collapsed and filtered. For each sample, productive Simpson clonality was calculated as the square root of Simpson's diversity index across productive rearrangements. In its TCRdb copy, this immuneACCESS table keeps in-frame sequences only and misses some clones. Where compared with another copy, unresolved V genes explain less than half of these, and the others have no known cause. V, J and clone size reflect that table, while D and trimming were determined from the DNA. This sample holds 290,000 or so clones; roughly 90% were observed only once. Clones ranked in the top ten supply less than 2.5% of the sample.

From its cysteine to its phenylalanine, the CDR3 spans 15 amino acids. Solely the CDR3 DNA is kept, with 45 bases framed from the first base. The germline V gene provides CDR1 SQVTM and CDR2 ANQGSEA. V is pruned by 7 bases and J by 3 bases, leaving 10 bases of the junction without a gene match. Whole blood was collected in K2EDTA tubes by collaborating institutions according to the institutions' own protocols. Collaborator samples were shipped for TCRbeta analysis as frozen whole blood, isolated PBMCs, or DNA extracted from either sample type. This clonotype was sampled from a man between 18 and 35 years old with active or convalescent COVID-19. The rearranged chain carries TRBV29-1 and TRBJ2-1; the central 9 bases match TRBD1. Material for sequencing was peripheral blood. The CDR3 amino acid sequence is: CSALGGTGYYNEQFF. The DNA sequence follows: TGCAGCGCCCTGGGTGGGACAGGGTACTACAATGAGCAGTTCTTC.